This T cell receptor (beta chain) appears in the sequencing data of a study of cytomegalovirus exposure and HLA in healthy donors. Study results and limitations: Productive status was seen about 90% or about 30% of the time for most TCR beta V segments in an earlier analysis.

The PCR was carried out with 60 Vbeta primers and 13 Jbeta primers. TCRdb's copy holds only in-frame clones and misses some; the assay was immunoSEQ multiplex PCR. Across around 120,000 clones, the top ten clones capture around 3.9% of the sample. Concerning this clone itself: The target antigen is unknown.

The V segment lost 5 bases and the J segment 1 base; nucleotides outside the gene matches: 6. The CDR3 is made up of 15 amino acids. CDR1 is SEHNR and CDR2 is FQNEAQ in the germline V gene (reference sequence). The gene calls are TRBV7-9 and TRBJ2-5, with 8 nucleotides matching TRBD2. The specimen was PBMCs. The clonotype was recovered from a man younger than 30 in good health and CMV-seronegative. In nucleotides, the CDR3 is TGTGCCAGCAGCCCCGGGCTAGCGGGCCAAGAGACCCAGTACTTC. It is translated as CASSPGLAGQETQYF.